The clone carrying this T cell receptor (beta chain) was seen a handful of times. The data stem from a study of Graves' ophthalmopathy and Graves' hyperthyroidism. Clinicians made diagnoses from clinical symptoms, serum thyroxine, TRAb, thyroid ultrasound and orbital computed tomography. The TCR beta CDR3 regions underwent amplification from RNA transcripts. Second-round multiplex PCR came after first-round RT-PCR with HTBI primers. TCRdb itself ran the multiplex PCR reads through MiXCR, one entry per CDR3 protein. The sample has about 620,000 distinct CDR3 sequences; 22% are singletons. The germline V gene encodes CDR1 SGHTA and CDR2 FQGTGA. CDR3 length: 15 amino acids. Trimming pared 8 bases from V and 3 bases from J, leaving 17 bases between.

The specimen was peripheral blood. The clonotype comes from a woman younger than 35 with stable Graves' hyperthyroidism. Some clones in this sample may be carry-over from other donors' samples. This rearrangement joins TRBV7-3 to TRBJ1-5, with a tentative D call TRBD1 (5 bases). The CDR3 nucleotides are TGTGCCAGCCTTGGAACAGGTGAAGACAATCAGCCCCAGCATTTT. Translated: CASLGTGEDNQPQHF. Supplemented by reference TRBV7-3 and TRBJ1-5, the full variable domain reads GAGVSQTPSNKVTEKGKYVELRCDPISGHTALYWYRQSLGQGPEFLIYFQGTGAADDSGLPNDRFFAVRPEGSVSTLKIQRTERGDSAVYLCASLGTGEDNQPQHFGDGTRLSIL.